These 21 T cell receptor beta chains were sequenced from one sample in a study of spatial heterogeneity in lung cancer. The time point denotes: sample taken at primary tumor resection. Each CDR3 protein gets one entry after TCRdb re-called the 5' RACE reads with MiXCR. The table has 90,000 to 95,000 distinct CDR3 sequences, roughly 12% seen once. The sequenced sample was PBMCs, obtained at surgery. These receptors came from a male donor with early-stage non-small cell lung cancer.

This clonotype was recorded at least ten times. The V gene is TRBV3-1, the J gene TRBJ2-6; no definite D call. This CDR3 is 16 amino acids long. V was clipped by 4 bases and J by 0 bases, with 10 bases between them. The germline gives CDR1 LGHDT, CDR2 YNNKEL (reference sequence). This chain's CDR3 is CASSRALGSGANVLTF. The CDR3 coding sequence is TGTGCCAGCAGCCGGGCGCTCGGCTCTGGGGCCAACGTCCTGACTTTC.

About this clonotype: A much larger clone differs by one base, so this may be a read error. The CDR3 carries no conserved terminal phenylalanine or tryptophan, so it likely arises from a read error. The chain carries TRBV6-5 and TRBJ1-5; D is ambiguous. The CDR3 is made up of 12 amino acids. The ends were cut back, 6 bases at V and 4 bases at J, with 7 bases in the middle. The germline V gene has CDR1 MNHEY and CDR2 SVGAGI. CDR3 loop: CASRRGNQPQHL. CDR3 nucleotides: TGTGCCAGCAGGCGGGGTAATCAGCCCCAGCATCTT.

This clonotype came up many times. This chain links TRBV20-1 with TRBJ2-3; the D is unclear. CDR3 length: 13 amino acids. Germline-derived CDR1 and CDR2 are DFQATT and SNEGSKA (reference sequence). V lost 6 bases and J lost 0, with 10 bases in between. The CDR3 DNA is TGCAGTGCAAAGGTCGTAAGCACAGATACGCAGTATTTT. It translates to CSAKVVSTDTQYF.

The CDR3 region is CASSPREVESPLHF. In DNA, the CDR3 is TGTGCCAGCTCACCGAGGGAAGTGGAATCACCCCTCCACTTT. The gene calls are TRBV18 and TRBJ1-6; D remains unclear. This CDR3 comprises 14 residues. The germline V gene encodes CDR1 KGHSH and CDR2 LQKENI. V was pared by 3 bases and J by 10 bases, with 13 bases between.

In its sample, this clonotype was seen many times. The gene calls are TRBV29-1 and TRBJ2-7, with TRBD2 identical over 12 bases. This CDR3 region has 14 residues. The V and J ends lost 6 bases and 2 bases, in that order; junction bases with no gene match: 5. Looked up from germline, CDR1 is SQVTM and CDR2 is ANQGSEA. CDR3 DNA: TGCAGCGTCGCGAGGACTAGCGGGGCCTACGAGCAGTACTTC. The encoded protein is CSVARTSGAYEQYF.

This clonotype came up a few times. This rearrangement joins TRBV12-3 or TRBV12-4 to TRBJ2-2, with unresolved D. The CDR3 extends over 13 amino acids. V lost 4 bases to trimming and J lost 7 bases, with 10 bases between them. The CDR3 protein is CASSSFAVGELFF. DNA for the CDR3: TGTGCCAGCAGTTCATTCGCTGTCGGGGAGCTGTTTTTT.

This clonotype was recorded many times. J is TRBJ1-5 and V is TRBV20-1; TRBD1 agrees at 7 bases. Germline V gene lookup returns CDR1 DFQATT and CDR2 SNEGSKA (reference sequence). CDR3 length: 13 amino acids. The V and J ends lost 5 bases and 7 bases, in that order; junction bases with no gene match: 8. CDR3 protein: CSAGRQGGQPQHF. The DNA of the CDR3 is TGCAGTGCTGGCCGACAGGGAGGCCAGCCCCAGCATTTT.

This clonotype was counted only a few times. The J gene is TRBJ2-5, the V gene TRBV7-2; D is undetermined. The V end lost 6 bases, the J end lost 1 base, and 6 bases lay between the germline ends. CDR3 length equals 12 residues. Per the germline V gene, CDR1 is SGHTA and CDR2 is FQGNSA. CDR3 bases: TGTGCCAGCAGGTCGATCCAAGAGACCCAGTACTTC. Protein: CASRSIQETQYF.

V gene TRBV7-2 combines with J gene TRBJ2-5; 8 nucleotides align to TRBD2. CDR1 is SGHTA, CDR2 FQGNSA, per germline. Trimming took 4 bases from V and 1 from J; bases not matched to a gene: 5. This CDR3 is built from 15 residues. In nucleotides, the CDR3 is TGTGCCAGCAGCTCACTAGCGGAGGCCCAAGAGACCCAGTACTTC. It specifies CASSSLAEAQETQYF.

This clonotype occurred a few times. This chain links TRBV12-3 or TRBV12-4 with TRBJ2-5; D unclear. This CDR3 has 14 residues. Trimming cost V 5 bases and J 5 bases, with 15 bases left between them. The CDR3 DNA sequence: TGTGCCAGCAGTCGATATAATGGGCGGGAGACCCAGTACTTC. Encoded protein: CASSRYNGRETQYF.

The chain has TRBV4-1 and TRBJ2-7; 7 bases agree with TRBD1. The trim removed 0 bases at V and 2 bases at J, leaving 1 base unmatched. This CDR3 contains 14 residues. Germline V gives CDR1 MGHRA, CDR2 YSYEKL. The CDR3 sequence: CASSQDTGAYEQYF. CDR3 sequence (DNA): TGCGCCAGCAGCCAAGATACAGGGGCCTACGAGCAGTACTTC.

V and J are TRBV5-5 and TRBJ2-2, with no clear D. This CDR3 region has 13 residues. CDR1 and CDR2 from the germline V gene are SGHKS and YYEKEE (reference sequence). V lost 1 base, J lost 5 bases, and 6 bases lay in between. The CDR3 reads CASSLLDTGELFF. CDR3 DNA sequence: TGTGCCAGCAGCTTGTTAGATACCGGGGAGCTGTTTTTT.

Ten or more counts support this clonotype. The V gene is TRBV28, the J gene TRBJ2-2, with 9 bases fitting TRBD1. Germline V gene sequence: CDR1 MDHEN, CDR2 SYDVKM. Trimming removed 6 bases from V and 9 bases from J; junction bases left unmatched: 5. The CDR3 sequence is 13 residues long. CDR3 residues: CASRGTGTRELFF. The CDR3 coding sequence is TGTGCCAGCAGGGGGACAGGGACTAGGGAGCTGTTTTTT.

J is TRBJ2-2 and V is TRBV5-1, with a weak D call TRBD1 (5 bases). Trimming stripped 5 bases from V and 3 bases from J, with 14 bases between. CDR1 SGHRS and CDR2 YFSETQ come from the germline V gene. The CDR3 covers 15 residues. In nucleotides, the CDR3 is TGCGCCAGCAGTTTTTGGGGCTGGGACACCGGGGAGCTGTTTTTT. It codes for CASSFWGWDTGELFF.

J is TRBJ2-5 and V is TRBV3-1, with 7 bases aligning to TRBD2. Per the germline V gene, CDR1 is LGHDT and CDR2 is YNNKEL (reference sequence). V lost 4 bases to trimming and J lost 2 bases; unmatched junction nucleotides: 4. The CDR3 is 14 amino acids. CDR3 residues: CASSRRDYQETQYF. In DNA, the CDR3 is TGTGCCAGCAGCCGCCGGGACTATCAAGAGACCCAGTACTTC.

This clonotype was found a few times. The CDR3, as DNA: TGCGCCAGCAGCTTGATGACAGGGTTAGACGGCTACACCTTC. It translates to CASSLMTGLDGYTF. The rearrangement links TRBV5-1 to TRBJ1-2; 7 nucleotides line up with TRBD1. V lost 1 base to trimming and J lost 8 bases; unmatched junction nucleotides: 8. Germline assignment: CDR1 SGHRS and CDR2 YFSETQ. CDR3 length equals 14 residues.

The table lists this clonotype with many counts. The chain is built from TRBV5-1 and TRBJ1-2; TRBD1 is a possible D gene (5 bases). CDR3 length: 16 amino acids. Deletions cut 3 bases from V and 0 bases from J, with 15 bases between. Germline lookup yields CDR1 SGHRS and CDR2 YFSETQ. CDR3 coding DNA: TGCGCCAGCAGCTATGAGGGGTCGGGCCCTAACTATGGCTACACCTTC. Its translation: CASSYEGSGPNYGYTF.

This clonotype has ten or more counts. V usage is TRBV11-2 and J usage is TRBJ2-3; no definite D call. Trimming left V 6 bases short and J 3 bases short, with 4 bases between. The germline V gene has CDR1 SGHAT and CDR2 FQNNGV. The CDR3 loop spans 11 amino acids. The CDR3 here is CASSRTDTQYF. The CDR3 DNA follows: TGTGCCAGCAGTCGAACAGATACGCAGTATTTT.

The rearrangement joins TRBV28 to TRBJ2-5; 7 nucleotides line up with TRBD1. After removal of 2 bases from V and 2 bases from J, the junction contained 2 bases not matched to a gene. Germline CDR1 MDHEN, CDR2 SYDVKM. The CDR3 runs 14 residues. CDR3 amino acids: CASSLNRGQETQYF. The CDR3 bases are TGTGCCAGCAGTTTAAACAGGGGACAAGAGACCCAGTACTTC.

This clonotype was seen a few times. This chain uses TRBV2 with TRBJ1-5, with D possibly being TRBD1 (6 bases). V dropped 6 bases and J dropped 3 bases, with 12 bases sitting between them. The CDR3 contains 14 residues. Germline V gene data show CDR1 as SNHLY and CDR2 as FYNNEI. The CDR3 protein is CASSGDNSNQPQHF. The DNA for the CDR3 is TGTGCCAGCAGCGGGGACAACTCCAATCAGCCCCAGCATTTT.

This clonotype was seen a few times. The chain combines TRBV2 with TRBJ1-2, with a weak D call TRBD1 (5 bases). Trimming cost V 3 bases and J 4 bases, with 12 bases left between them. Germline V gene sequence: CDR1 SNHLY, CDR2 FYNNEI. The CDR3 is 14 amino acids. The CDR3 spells CASSDGAGVYGYTF. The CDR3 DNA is TGTGCCAGCAGTGACGGGGCAGGCGTCTATGGCTACACCTTC.